This T cell receptor (beta chain) derives from a study of blood T cell repertoires in COVID-19. Study overall: Sites in the United States, Italy and Spain provided acute and convalescent COVID-19 samples.

V was clipped by 1 base and J by 2 bases, with 11 bases between them. The CDR3 is 15 residues long. Germline-derived CDR1 and CDR2 are SGHRS and YFSETQ. As processed by the authors: Reference gene primer amplification gave nucleated cell count estimates. The assay was immunoSEQ multiplex PCR, and TCRdb's table has in-frame clones only and misses some. V, J and clone size are those of that table, while D and trimming were read from the DNA. The sample gives fewer than 130,000 clones, 82% of which show up once; approximately 15% is in the top ten. The chain has TRBV5-1 and TRBJ2-3; TRBD2 might be the D (5 bases). The TCR comes from a woman aged 60-75 years with acute or convalescent COVID-19. Sequencing input: peripheral blood. CDR3 residues: CASSLKRADTDTQYF. The DNA of the CDR3 is TGCGCCAGCAGCTTGAAGAGGGCAGACACAGATACGCAGTATTTT.